Listed below are T cell receptor beta chains from one sample, sequenced in a study of vaccination effects on CD4 cells after COVID-19. These receptors' antigens are unknown. Assay used: immunoSEQ multiplex PCR; TCRdb lists only in-frame clones, some missing. The sample records approximately 60,000 clones, around four fifths being singletons. The source material was CD4+ T cells from PBMCs cultured without peptide, sampled after COVID-19 vaccination. The receptors come from a human donor who received a COVID-19 vaccine. The CDR3 runs from the conserved cysteine through the conserved F or W. A D gene is named only where the DNA matches it firmly. Some rows have no size entry. The others give once, few or many, or a class for an expanded clone.

J gene: TRBJ1-4
V gene: TRBV7-2
clone size: NA
CDR3 length: 17
D gene: TRBD1
CDR3 DNA: TGTGCCAGCAGCTATTACAGGGGGAGGATGACTAATGAAAAACTGTTTTTT
CDR3 protein: CASSYYRGRMTNEKLFF

J gene: TRBJ1-1
V gene: TRBV7-9
clone size: NA
CDR3 length: 13
D gene: NA
CDR3 DNA: TGTGCCAGCCATCTAGCAGGGAACACTGAAGCTTTCTTT
CDR3 protein: CASHLAGNTEAFF

J gene: TRBJ1-3
V gene: TRBV4-2
clone size: few
CDR3 length: 15
D gene: NA
CDR3 DNA: TGTGCCAGCAGCCAAGACAGCGTGGAAGGAAACACCATATATTTT
CDR3 protein: CASSQDSVEGNTIYF

J gene: TRBJ1-4
V gene: TRBV21-1
clone size: NA
CDR3 length: 11
D gene: NA
CDR3 DNA: TGTGCCAGCAGCGAAACCGGGACATCAGATTTT
CDR3 protein: CASSETGTSDF

J gene: TRBJ2-7
V gene: TRBV7-9
clone size: NA
CDR3 length: 13
D gene: NA
CDR3 DNA: TGTGCCAGCAGCTTAGTACGAGGGGGCGAGCAGTACTTC
CDR3 protein: CASSLVRGGEQYF

J gene: TRBJ2-7
V gene: TRBV5-4
clone size: NA
CDR3 length: 12
D gene: NA
CDR3 DNA: TGTGCCAGCAGCTTCCATCACTACGAGCAGTACTTC
CDR3 protein: CASSFHHYEQYF

J gene: TRBJ1-3
V gene: TRBV12-3/TRBV12-4
clone size: NA
CDR3 length: 12
D gene: NA
CDR3 DNA: TGTGCCAGCAATTTGGGCGGAAACACCATATATTTT
CDR3 protein: CASNLGGNTIYF

J gene: TRBJ1-5
V gene: TRBV30
clone size: NA
CDR3 length: 13
D gene: NA
CDR3 DNA: TGTGCCTGGAGTAAGTCTAGCAATCAGCCCCAGCATTTT
CDR3 protein: CAWSKSSNQPQHF

J gene: TRBJ2-7
V gene: TRBV28
clone size: NA
CDR3 length: 12
D gene: TRBD2
CDR3 DNA: TGTGCCAGCAGTAGCGGGGTTGGCGAGCAGTACTTC
CDR3 protein: CASSSGVGEQYF

J gene: TRBJ1-5
V gene: TRBV6-2/TRBV6-3
clone size: NA
CDR3 length: 14
D gene: NA
CDR3 DNA: TGTGCCAGCAGTTACTCGACCCAATACCGGTCCCAGCATTTT
CDR3 protein: CASSYSTQYRSQHF

J gene: TRBJ1-6
V gene: TRBV12-5
clone size: NA
CDR3 length: 15
D gene: TRBD1
CDR3 DNA: TGTGCTAGTGGTTTGGAGACAGGGGGAGGATCACCCCTCCACTTT
CDR3 protein: CASGLETGGGSPLHF